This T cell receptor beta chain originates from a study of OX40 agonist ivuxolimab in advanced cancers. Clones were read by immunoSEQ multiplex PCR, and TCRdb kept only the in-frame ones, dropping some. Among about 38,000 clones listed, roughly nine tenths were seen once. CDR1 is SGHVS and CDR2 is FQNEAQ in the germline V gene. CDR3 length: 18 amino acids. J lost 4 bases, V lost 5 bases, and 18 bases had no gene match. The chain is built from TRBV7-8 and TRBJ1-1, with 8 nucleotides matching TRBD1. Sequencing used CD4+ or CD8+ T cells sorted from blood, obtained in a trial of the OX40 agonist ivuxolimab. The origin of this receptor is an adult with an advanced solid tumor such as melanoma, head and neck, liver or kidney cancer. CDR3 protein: CASSDQGQVLSGGTEAFF. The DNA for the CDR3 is TGTGCCAGCAGCGATCAGGGACAGGTCCTAAGTGGAGGCACTGAAGCTTTCTTT.